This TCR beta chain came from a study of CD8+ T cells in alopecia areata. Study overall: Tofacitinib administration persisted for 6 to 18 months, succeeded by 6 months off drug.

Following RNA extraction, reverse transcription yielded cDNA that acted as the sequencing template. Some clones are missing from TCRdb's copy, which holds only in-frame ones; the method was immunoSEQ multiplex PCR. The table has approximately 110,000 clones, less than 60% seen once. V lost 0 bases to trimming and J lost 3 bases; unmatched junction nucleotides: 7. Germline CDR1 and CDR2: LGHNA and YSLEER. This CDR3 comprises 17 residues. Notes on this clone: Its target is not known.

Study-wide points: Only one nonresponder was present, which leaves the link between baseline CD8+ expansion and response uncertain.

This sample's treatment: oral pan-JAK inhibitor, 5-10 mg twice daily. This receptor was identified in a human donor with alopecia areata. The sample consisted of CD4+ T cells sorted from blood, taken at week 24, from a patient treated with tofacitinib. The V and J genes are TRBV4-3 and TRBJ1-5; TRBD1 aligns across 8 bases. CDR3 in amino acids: CASSQDWGQEDNQPQHF. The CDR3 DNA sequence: TGCGCCAGCAGCCAAGATTGGGGACAGGAGGACAATCAGCCCCAGCATTTT.